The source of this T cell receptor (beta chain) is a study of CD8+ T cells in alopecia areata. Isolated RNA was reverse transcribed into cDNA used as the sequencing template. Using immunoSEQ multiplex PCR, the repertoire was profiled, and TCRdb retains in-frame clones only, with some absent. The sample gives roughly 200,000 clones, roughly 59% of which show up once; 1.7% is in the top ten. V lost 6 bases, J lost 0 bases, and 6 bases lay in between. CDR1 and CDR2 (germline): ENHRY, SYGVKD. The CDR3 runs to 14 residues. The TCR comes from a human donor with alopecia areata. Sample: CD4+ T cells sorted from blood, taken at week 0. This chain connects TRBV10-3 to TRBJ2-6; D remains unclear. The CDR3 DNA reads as TGTGCCATCAGCTCGAGCTCTGGGGCCAACGTCCTGACTTTC. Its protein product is CAISSSSGANVLTF.